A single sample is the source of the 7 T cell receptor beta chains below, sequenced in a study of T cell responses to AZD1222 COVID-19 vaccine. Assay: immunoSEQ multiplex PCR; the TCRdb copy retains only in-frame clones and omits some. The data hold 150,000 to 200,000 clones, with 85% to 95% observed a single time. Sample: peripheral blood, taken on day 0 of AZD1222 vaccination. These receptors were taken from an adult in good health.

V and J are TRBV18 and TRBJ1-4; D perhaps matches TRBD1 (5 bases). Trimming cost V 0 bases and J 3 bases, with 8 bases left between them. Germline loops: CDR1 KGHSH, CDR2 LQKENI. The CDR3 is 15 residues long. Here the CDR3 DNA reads TGTGCCAGCTCACCACCAGGGGTATCTAATGAAAAACTGTTTTTT. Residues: CASSPPGVSNEKLFF. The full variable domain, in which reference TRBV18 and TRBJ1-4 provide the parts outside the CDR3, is NAGVMQNPRHLVRRRGQEARLRCSPMKGHSHVYWYRQLPEEGLKFMVYLQKENIIDESGMPKERFSAEFPKEGPSILRIQQVVRGDSAAYFCASSPPGVSNEKLFFGSGTQLSVL.

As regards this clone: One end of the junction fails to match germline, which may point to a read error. CDR3 sequence (DNA): TGTGCCAGCAGGGAAGGACAGGGAAAGAACACTGAAGCTTTCTTT. It specifies CASREGQGKNTEAFF. V and J are TRBV6-1 and TRBJ1-1; 8 nucleotides line up with TRBD1. Germline lookup yields CDR1 MNHNS and CDR2 SASEGT. This CDR3 is built from 15 residues.

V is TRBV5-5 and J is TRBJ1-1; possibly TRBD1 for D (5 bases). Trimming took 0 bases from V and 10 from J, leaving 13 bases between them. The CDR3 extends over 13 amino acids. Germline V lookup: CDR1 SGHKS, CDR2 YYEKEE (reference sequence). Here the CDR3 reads CASSLEGDRGAFF. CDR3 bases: TGTGCCAGCAGCTTGGAAGGGGATCGGGGAGCTTTCTTT.

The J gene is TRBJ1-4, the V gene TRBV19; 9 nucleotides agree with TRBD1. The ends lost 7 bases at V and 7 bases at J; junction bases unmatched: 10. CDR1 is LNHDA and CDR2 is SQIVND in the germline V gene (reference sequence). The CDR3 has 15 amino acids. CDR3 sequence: CASNRQGGLGEKLFF. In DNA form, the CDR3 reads TGTGCCAGTAACCGACAGGGGGGGCTTGGTGAAAAACTGTTTTTT.

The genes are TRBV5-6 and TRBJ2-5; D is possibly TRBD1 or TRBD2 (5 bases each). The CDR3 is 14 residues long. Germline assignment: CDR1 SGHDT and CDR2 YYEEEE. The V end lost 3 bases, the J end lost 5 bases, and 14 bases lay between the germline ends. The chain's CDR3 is CASSWGRGYETQYF. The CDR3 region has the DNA TGTGCCAGCAGCTGGGGACGGGGCTACGAGACCCAGTACTTC.

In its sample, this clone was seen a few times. The CDR3 loop is CASSEIFGRGNTEAFF. The CDR3 DNA follows: TGTGCCAGCAGTGAAATCTTTGGCAGGGGGAACACTGAAGCTTTCTTT. The J gene is TRBJ1-1, the V gene TRBV6-1, with D possibly matching TRBD1 (6 bases). Trimming removed 2 bases from V and 1 base from J, with 14 bases in between. The CDR3 runs 16 residues. Germline V gene sequence: CDR1 MNHNS, CDR2 SASEGT.

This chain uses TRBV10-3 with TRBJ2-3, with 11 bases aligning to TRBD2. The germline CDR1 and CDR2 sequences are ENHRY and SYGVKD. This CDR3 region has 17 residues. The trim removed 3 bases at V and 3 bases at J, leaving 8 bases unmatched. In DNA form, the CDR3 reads TGTGCCATCAGTGAACTAGCGGGGGTTGGTAAGACAGATACGCAGTATTTT. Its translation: CAISELAGVGKTDTQYF.